The T cell receptor (beta chain) under discussion was sequenced for a study of monozygotic twins with inflammatory bowel disease. During cDNA synthesis, UMIs that each contained a 6-nucleotide sample barcode were added by means of template switching. Both TCRalpha and TCRbeta cDNA were subjected to two nested PCRs lasting roughly 16 and 10 cycles. TCRdb reanalyzed the 5' RACE reads and collapses them to one entry per CDR3 protein, without DNA. The sample data list about 350,000 distinct CDR3 sequences. Study results and limitations: The results supported no single strong signal or clonotype associated with IBD.

The CDR3 sequence is 14 residues long. The germline gives CDR1 MDHEN, CDR2 SYDVKM. From whole blood, total RNA was isolated without any sorting of T cells. With regard to this clonotype: Its specificity is not known.

The sequencing sample was made of blood. This chain connects TRBV28 to TRBJ1-5; the TCRdb call, TRBD1, lacks DNA for checking. This TCR was recovered from a human donor with ulcerative colitis or Crohn's disease, or a healthy co-twin of an affected twin (not recorded which). CDR3 sequence reads: CASRHDRTNQPQHF.